This passage covers 5 T cell receptor beta chains from one sample sequenced in a study of shared clonotypes between healthy human individuals. The repertoire was sequenced with immunoSEQ multiplex PCR; TCRdb's copy has only in-frame clones and lacks some. Among more than 2 million clones listed, just under 95% were seen once. CD45RO-negative, CCR7-selected cells formed the naive CD8 fraction, which excluded terminally differentiated effector memory CD45RA+ cells. Input material: naive CD8+ T cells sorted from blood. All receptors come from a man aged 18 to 30 in good health.

V usage is TRBV28 and J usage is TRBJ2-5; 9 bases align to TRBD2. Germline CDR1 reads MDHEN; CDR2 reads SYDVKM. V dropped 2 bases and J dropped 5; count of bases not matched to a gene: 6. The CDR3 spans 15 residues. The chain's CDR3 is CASSLGLAGQETQYF. CDR3 nucleotides: TGTGCCAGCAGTTTAGGGCTAGCGGGACAGGAGACCCAGTACTTC.

J is TRBJ1-2 and V is TRBV6-5; unclear D gene. Germline V gene sequence: CDR1 MNHEY, CDR2 SVGAGI. Trimming removed 3 bases at V and 4 bases at J, with 12 bases between. CDR3 length: 14 amino acids. CDR3 bases: TGTGCCAGCAGTTATCACGAGGGATTCTATGGCTACACCTTC. It encodes CASSYHEGFYGYTF.

DNA of the CDR3: TGTGCCAGCAGCCCTAGAGAAGGGGGCGTTGGAAACACCATATATTTT. Translation gives CASSPREGGVGNTIYF. This chain joins TRBV11-3 and TRBJ1-3, with 7 bases matching TRBD1. CDR3 size: 16 residues. Germline V CDR1 and CDR2: SGHNT, YENEEA. With V trimmed by 5 bases and J by 3 bases, 10 bases remained unmatched.

This chain joins TRBV9 and TRBJ2-1; perhaps TRBD2 as D (5 bases). CDR3 length: 16 residues. Germline CDR1 and CDR2: SGDLS and YYNGEE. V was shortened by 3 bases and J by 2 bases, with 15 bases between the two germline ends. The CDR3: CASSEEGLLPYNEQFF. CDR3 sequence (DNA): TGTGCCAGCAGCGAAGAGGGCCTTCTTCCCTACAATGAGCAGTTCTTC.

This chain joins TRBV5-4 and TRBJ2-5; 7 bases map to TRBD1. Germline values: CDR1 SGHNT, CDR2 YYREEE (reference sequence). CDR3 size: 15 residues. Losses at the gene ends were 0 bases for V and 4 bases for J; bases not matched to a gene: 6. CDR3: CASSLETGSTETQYF. CDR3 DNA sequence: TGTGCCAGCAGCTTGGAGACAGGGAGTACAGAGACCCAGTACTTC. Full variable domain (missing parts from reference TRBV5-4 and TRBJ2-5): ETGVTQSPTHLIKTRGQQVTLRCSSQSGHNTVSWYQQALGQGPQFIFQYYREEENGRGNFPPRFSGLQFPNYSSELNVNALELDDSALYLCASSLETGSTETQYFGPGTRLLVL.